The sequence of this T cell receptor (beta chain) was determined in a study of preoperative IRX-2 immunotherapy in early breast cancer. Data came from immunoSEQ multiplex PCR; TCRdb stores just in-frame clones and leaves some out. The profile shows fewer than 35,000 clones, nearly 90% of them singletons. There are a few counts of this clone. Treatment in this sample: preoperative locoregional IRX-2 cytokine immunotherapy. Patients received preoperative, locoregional IRX-2 cytokine immunotherapy in a phase Ib study. Germline assignment: CDR1 MNHGY and CDR2 SAAAGT. V lost 8 bases, J lost 6 bases, and 14 bases lay in between. This CDR3 contains 13 residues.

The rearrangement uses TRBV6-8 and TRBJ1-5; D is possibly TRBD1 (5 bases). The specimen comprised tumor tissue, sampled after IRX-2 immunotherapy. The clonotype was recovered from a human donor with breast cancer. The CDR3 DNA reads as TGTGCCAGCGGGGAGGGGAAGGGTCAGCCCCAGCATTTT. Translated, it gives CASGEGKGQPQHF.